The 9 T cell receptor beta chains reported below all come from one sample, sequenced in a study of cytomegalovirus exposure and HLA in healthy donors. The repertoire was sequenced with immunoSEQ multiplex PCR; TCRdb's copy has only in-frame clones and lacks some. The sample lists about 120,000 clones, about 84% occurring once. The sequencing input was PBMCs. Receptor source: a man between 18 and 29 years old in good health and CMV-seronegative.

The chain recombines TRBV5-4 with TRBJ1-2; D uncertain. The length of the CDR3 is 12 residues. Looked up from germline, CDR1 is SGHNT and CDR2 is YYREEE (reference sequence). V was trimmed by 9 bases and J by 5 bases, leaving 14 bases between them. The CDR3 reads CATTGNLYGYTF. DNA of the CDR3: TGTGCCACAACCGGGAATCTATATGGCTACACCTTC.

The chain couples TRBV5-6 to TRBJ1-4; 7 bases agree with TRBD1. The CDR3 is 14 amino acids. V was clipped by 2 bases and J by 8 bases; unmatched bases: 6. The V gene's germline CDR1 is SGHDT and CDR2 YYEEEE. In nucleotides, the CDR3 is TGTGCCAGCAGCTTAGGGGACAGTTTAGAAAAACTGTTTTTT. It yields the protein CASSLGDSLEKLFF. Full variable domain (rest looked up from reference TRBV5-6 and TRBJ1-4): DAGVTQSPTHLIKTRGQQVTLRCSPKSGHDTVSWYQQALGQGPQFIFQYYEEEERQRGNFPDRFSGHQFPNYSSELNVNALLLGDSALYLCASSLGDSLEKLFFGSGTQLSVL.

CDR3 nucleotides: TGTGCCAGCAGAACCTTGGCTGAGCAGTTCTTC. Translated, it gives CASRTLAEQFF. The V and J genes are TRBV7-2 and TRBJ2-1; D is ambiguous. From germline, CDR1 is SGHTA and CDR2 FQGNSA. Trimming took 6 bases from V and 9 from J, leaving 9 bases between them. CDR3 length equals 11 residues.

This clone was picked up one time. The rearrangement joins TRBV7-9 to TRBJ2-7; 10 bases are shared with TRBD2. V lost 5 bases, J lost 1 base, and 11 bases stayed unmatched. Germline CDR1 reads SEHNR; CDR2 reads FQNEAQ (reference sequence). The CDR3 is 17 amino acids. The CDR3 DNA is TGTGCCAGCAGCCGACTACTAGCGGGAACTAAATCCTACGAGCAGTACTTC. Translated, it gives CASSRLLAGTKSYEQYF.

This chain joins TRBV5-1 and TRBJ2-7, with a possible D match to TRBD1 (6 bases). In germline, CDR1 is SGHRS, CDR2 YFSETQ. V shed 3 bases and J shed 2 bases, with 12 bases lying between them. This CDR3 has 14 residues. The CDR3 here is CASSSAGVAYEQYF. For the CDR3, the DNA is TGCGCCAGCAGCTCCGCAGGGGTCGCCTACGAGCAGTACTTC.

Only a few counts were recorded for this clone. The chain joins TRBV2 to TRBJ1-6; D is perhaps TRBD1 (6 bases). The CDR3 runs 13 residues. V was clipped by 5 bases and J by 9 bases, with 11 bases between them. CDR1 and CDR2 (germline): SNHLY, FYNNEI. The CDR3 DNA is TGTGCCAGCAGTCAAGTACAGGGTTCACCCCTCCACTTT. It translates to CASSQVQGSPLHF.

The chain uses TRBV6-1 and TRBJ2-2, with D possibly matching TRBD1 (6 bases). CDR3 length equals 14 residues. Trimming pared 8 bases from V and 4 bases from J, leaving 14 bases between. Germline CDR1 is MNHNS and CDR2 is SASEGT. CDR3 in DNA: TGTGCCAGCCCAACGAACAGGGTCACCGGGGAGCTGTTTTTT. It encodes CASPTNRVTGELFF.

CDR3 nucleotide sequence: TGCGCCAGCATGGGCCCAGGGATGAGCAATGAGCAGTTCTTC. Translating gives CASMGPGMSNEQFF. The chain couples TRBV5-1 to TRBJ2-1; tentatively, D is TRBD1 (5 bases). This CDR3 contains 14 residues. The V end was cut by 6 bases, the J end by 6 bases, with 16 bases between. Germline lookup yields CDR1 SGHRS and CDR2 YFSETQ.

This clone was detected a few times. This sequence joins TRBV12-5 and TRBJ1-1; 8 bases are a match to TRBD1. J gave up 1 base and V 0 bases, and 1 base lay outside the gene matches. Per the germline V gene, CDR1 is LGHNT and CDR2 is FRNRAP. The CDR3 covers 15 residues. The CDR3 sequence is CASGLVGQGNTEAFF. In nucleotides, the CDR3 is TGTGCTAGTGGTTTGGTAGGACAGGGGAACACTGAAGCTTTCTTT.